This T cell receptor (beta chain) was recorded in a study of T-cell memory formation after mild COVID-19 (dated by TCRdb to 2020 to 2022). Background for the entire study: Most TCR sequence clusters were specific to one of the two donors. Two young, previously healthy adult volunteers made up the cohort, one male and one female. In a couple of donors, T-cell clones that expanded and contracted after mild COVID-19 were tracked by sequencing TCRalpha and TCRbeta repertoires over time.

This clonotype was found many times. Its antigen has not been determined. Per-base quality was not reported, and no clone a single base away is much larger than it. PBMCs were isolated by Ficoll-Paque density gradient centrifugation. The sequencing machine was an Illumina NovaSeq 6000. TCRalpha and TCRbeta cDNA libraries were built by 5'RACE with constant-segment primers, adding sample barcodes and unique molecular identifiers. Trizol reagent was used to extract RNA from every sample. The libraries were amplified in two PCR steps, and the second step added a second sample barcode and Illumina TruSeq adapters. Sequencing of the libraries was done on an Illumina NovaSeq, producing 2 x 150 bp paired-end reads. As for the original processing: Demultiplexing of reads and collapsing into UMI-guided consensus sequences were performed with migec v1.2.7. With mixcr v2.1.11, UMI consensuses were aligned to TRA and TRB V and J templates and assembled into clonotypes. A clonotype was counted as expanded or contracted only if both edgeR and NoisET called the change significant, with noise models trained on biological replicates. edgeR calls used a false discovery rate-adjusted p below 0.01 and a log2 fold-change threshold of 1. As an exploratory analysis of dynamics, max-normalized trajectories of the 1000 most abundant clonotypes were examined with PCA combined with hierarchical clustering. Separately sequenced CD4+ and CD8+ repertoires were used to assign the CD4 or CD8 phenotype of responding clones. TCRdb passed the public sequencing reads through fastp at Q25 and MiXCR, retaining productive beta sequences. CDR3 protein duplicates are merged, each entry listing the most common genes and DNA. The V and J calls and clone size come from TCRdb's table, not from the authors' own analysis. This sample is represented by approximately 300,000 distinct CDR3 sequences; roughly 21% of them were singletons. In total, the top ten clones hold under 25% of the sample.

Findings and caveats that apply to the study as a whole: SARS-CoV-2 specificity was not confirmed for the second-wave clones peaking on day 37. Balanced CD4/CD8 phenotypes were observed for clones contracting from day 15 to 85, whereas a bias towards CD4+ was observed for a second wave of clones expanding from day 15 to 37. Contracting CD4+ clones turned up mainly in the CM and EM memory subsets, whereas EMRA was where CD8+ clones were enriched. Some responding clones were detected in pre-infection memory, suggesting pre-existing cross-reactive memory T cells joined the SARS-CoV-2 response. Only two mild cases were covered by the study, and larger cohorts that include severe cases with pre-infection samples were considered necessary.

Sequencing was carried out using PBMCs or a T cell subset sorted from them (not recorded which). This TCR came from a man younger than 30 who had mild COVID-19 (a few samples of this study predate the infection). The sample titles of this study are shuffled in the database, so cell type and time point are left out; the donor was told from shared clones.

The sequenced DNA: TGTGCCAGCAGCTTAGTACCGGACACTGAAGCTTTCTTT. Its protein product is CASSLVPDTEAFF. Recombination linked TRBV11-2 to TRBJ1-1; no D gene is confidently identified. V was cut back by 1 base and J by 3 bases, leaving a gap of 6 bases between them. The CDR3 has 13 amino acids, counting the end cysteine and phenylalanine. Only CDR3 DNA remains: 39 bases, in frame from the first base. The germline V gene sets CDR1 to SGHAT and CDR2 to FQNNGV. Reference TRBV11-2 and TRBJ1-1 genes cover what lies past the CDR3, so the full variable domain is EAGVAQSPRYKIIEKRQSVAFWCNPISGHATLYWYQQILGQGPKLLIQFQNNGVVDDSQLPKDRFSAERLKGVDSTLKIQPAKLEDSAVYLCASSLVPDTEAFFGQGTRLTVV.